A single sample is the source of the 2 T cell receptor beta chains below, sequenced in a study of blood T cell repertoires in COVID-19. Generated by immunoSEQ multiplex PCR, the TCRdb table keeps only in-frame clones and is missing some. The repertoire holds approximately 100,000 clones, with 80% to 90% as singletons. Material for sequencing was PBMCs or T cells enriched from blood (not recorded which). The receptors here all came from a woman between 50 and 59 years old who had recovered from COVID-19.

The chain recombines TRBV7-9 with TRBJ2-5; D unresolved. The germline CDR1 and CDR2 sequences are SEHNR and FQNEAQ (reference sequence). This CDR3 spans 14 amino acids. The V end lost 5 bases, the J end lost 3 bases, and 13 bases lay between the germline ends. The CDR3 loop reads CASSEDLWKETQYF. The CDR3 DNA sequence: TGTGCCAGCAGCGAAGACTTGTGGAAAGAGACCCAGTACTTC.

This chain links TRBV19 with TRBJ1-1, with D hard to call. Germline V CDR1 and CDR2: LNHDA, SQIVND (reference sequence). Trimming stripped 3 bases from V and 4 bases from J, with 9 bases between. This CDR3 has 13 amino acids. This CDR3 is CASSISPGTEAFF. The CDR3 nucleotides read TGTGCCAGTAGTATTTCGCCAGGCACTGAAGCTTTCTTT.